The rows below give T cell receptor beta chains drawn from one sample of a study of OX40 agonist ivuxolimab in advanced cancers. Sequencing was performed with immunoSEQ multiplex PCR; in TCRdb, only in-frame clones are kept and a portion is missing. In the table there are about 62,000 clones, about 92% of which are singletons. The sequences come from CD4+ or CD8+ T cells sorted from blood, collected in a trial of the OX40 agonist ivuxolimab. Every receptor here comes from an adult with an advanced solid tumor such as melanoma, head and neck, liver or kidney cancer. Each CDR3 is given with its conserved first and last residue. A D gene is named only where the DNA matches it firmly. The size of a clone is reported for some rows only, either as once, few or many, or as a class for expanded clones.

j_gene: TRBJ1-5
abundance: .
v_gene: TRBV2
d_gene: TRBD1
CDR3nt: TGTGCCAGCAGTGTTACAGGGGGCAATCAGCCCCAGCATTTT
CDR3aa: CASSVTGGNQPQHF

j_gene: TRBJ2-5
abundance: .
v_gene: TRBV27
d_gene: .
CDR3nt: TGTGCCAGCAGTCAACCCCCCGGACAGCAAGAGACCCAGTACTTC
CDR3aa: CASSQPPGQQETQYF

j_gene: TRBJ2-7
abundance: .
v_gene: TRBV11-2
d_gene: .
CDR3nt: TGTGCCAGCAGCTTAGGACAAGATCACCGCTACGAGCAGTACTTC
CDR3aa: CASSLGQDHRYEQYF

j_gene: TRBJ2-1
abundance: once
v_gene: TRBV14
d_gene: .
CDR3nt: TGTGCCAGCAGCCACGTGTACAATGAGCAGTTCTTC
CDR3aa: CASSHVYNEQFF

j_gene: TRBJ1-2
abundance: .
v_gene: TRBV25-1
d_gene: .
CDR3nt: TGTGCCAGCAGTGTCGGTTCGAGCTGGGGCTACACCTTC
CDR3aa: CASSVGSSWGYTF

j_gene: TRBJ2-7
abundance: .
v_gene: TRBV15
d_gene: TRBD2
CDR3nt: TGTGCCACCGCCCCGACTAGCGAGCCCTACGAGCAGTACTTC
CDR3aa: CATAPTSEPYEQYF

j_gene: TRBJ2-7
abundance: few
v_gene: TRBV29-1
d_gene: .
CDR3nt: TGCAGCGTTGAAGATCCGACAGTCTCCTACGAGCAGTACTTC
CDR3aa: CSVEDPTVSYEQYF

j_gene: TRBJ2-1
abundance: .
v_gene: TRBV11-3
d_gene: .
CDR3nt: TGTGCCAGCAGCTTTCGGGACGGTACCCACAATGAGCAGTTCTTC
CDR3aa: CASSFRDGTHNEQFF

j_gene: TRBJ1-1
abundance: .
v_gene: TRBV19
d_gene: .
CDR3nt: TGTGCCAGTAGATATGTCCTCGACACTGAAGCTTTCTTT
CDR3aa: CASRYVLDTEAFF

j_gene: TRBJ2-7
abundance: .
v_gene: TRBV2
d_gene: .
CDR3nt: TGTGCCAGCAGTGATGGGTTTAGCCGCGGAACCTACGAGCAGTACTTC
CDR3aa: CASSDGFSRGTYEQYF

j_gene: TRBJ2-2
abundance: .
v_gene: TRBV29-1
d_gene: .
CDR3nt: TGCAGCGTTGGGGTAGCGTACGGGGAGCTGTTTTTT
CDR3aa: CSVGVAYGELFF

j_gene: TRBJ2-1
abundance: .
v_gene: TRBV9
d_gene: .
CDR3nt: TGTGCCAGCAGCGTAAGGTGGGACCTCCTAGATGAGCAGTTCTTC
CDR3aa: CASSVRWDLLDEQFF

j_gene: TRBJ1-1
abundance: .
v_gene: TRBV6-6
d_gene: .
CDR3nt: TGTGCCAGCAGTTACGCGGACTTGGGGAACACTGAAGCTTTCTTT
CDR3aa: CASSYADLGNTEAFF

j_gene: TRBJ2-7
abundance: .
v_gene: TRBV7-7
d_gene: .
CDR3nt: TGTGCCAGCAGCTTAGGGTCGTTAGGCCACTACGAGCAGTACTTC
CDR3aa: CASSLGSLGHYEQYF

j_gene: TRBJ1-2
abundance: .
v_gene: TRBV19
d_gene: .
CDR3nt: TGTGCCAGTAGTATAGCCAGTTCTGCCCATGGCTACACCTTC
CDR3aa: CASSIASSAHGYTF

j_gene: TRBJ2-7
abundance: .
v_gene: TRBV10-1
d_gene: .
CDR3nt: TGCGCCAGCAGTGAGTTCGGGGGAAACCCCTACGAGCAGTACTTC
CDR3aa: CASSEFGGNPYEQYF

j_gene: TRBJ2-5
abundance: .
v_gene: TRBV7-9
d_gene: .
CDR3nt: TGTGCCAGCAGCAATACTGCGACGGGCCAAGAGACCCAGTACTTC
CDR3aa: CASSNTATGQETQYF

j_gene: TRBJ2-5
abundance: .
v_gene: TRBV6-5
d_gene: TRBD2
CDR3nt: TGTGCCAGCAGCCGGACTAGCGGGGGAGAAGAGACCCAGTACTTC
CDR3aa: CASSRTSGGEETQYF

j_gene: TRBJ2-7
abundance: once
v_gene: TRBV4-1
d_gene: TRBD1
CDR3nt: TGCGCCAGCAGCCTGAGACAGGGGAGCTACGAGCAGTACTTC
CDR3aa: CASSLRQGSYEQYF

j_gene: TRBJ1-1
abundance: few
v_gene: TRBV14
d_gene: .
CDR3nt: TGTGCCAGCAGCCATACCGGGGAAGCTTTCTTT
CDR3aa: CASSHTGEAFF

j_gene: TRBJ2-2
abundance: .
v_gene: TRBV14
d_gene: .
CDR3nt: TGTGCCAGCAGCCAAGAAAACCCCTGGACCGGGGAGCTGTTTTTT
CDR3aa: CASSQENPWTGELFF

j_gene: TRBJ2-3
abundance: .
v_gene: TRBV10-3
d_gene: .
CDR3nt: TGTGCCATCAGTGAGTCTCGCGCGGAGACGCAGTATTTT
CDR3aa: CAISESRAETQYF

j_gene: TRBJ2-1
abundance: .
v_gene: TRBV10-3
d_gene: TRBD2
CDR3nt: TGTGCCATCAACGCGGGAGCCTACAATGAGCAGTTCTTC
CDR3aa: CAINAGAYNEQFF

j_gene: TRBJ2-7
abundance: .
v_gene: TRBV27
d_gene: .
CDR3nt: TGTGCCAGCAGGACAGGCTCCTACGAGCAGTACTTC
CDR3aa: CASRTGSYEQYF

j_gene: TRBJ2-1
abundance: .
v_gene: TRBV19
d_gene: .
CDR3nt: TGTGCCAGTAGTATAGCGGACAGCTACAATGAGCAGTTCTTC
CDR3aa: CASSIADSYNEQFF

j_gene: TRBJ2-7
abundance: .
v_gene: TRBV7-2
d_gene: TRBD2
CDR3nt: TGTGCCAGCAGCTTAGGGGAGCGGGAGTGGGGCTACGAGCAGTACTTC
CDR3aa: CASSLGEREWGYEQYF

j_gene: TRBJ1-6
abundance: .
v_gene: TRBV5-6
d_gene: TRBD1
CDR3nt: TGTGCCAGCAGCTCCGGGACAGCAAATTCACCCCTCCACTTT
CDR3aa: CASSSGTANSPLHF

j_gene: TRBJ2-7
abundance: .
v_gene: TRBV19
d_gene: .
CDR3nt: TGTGCCAGTAGTATAGTTGGAGGGGCCGAGCAGTACTTC
CDR3aa: CASSIVGGAEQYF

j_gene: TRBJ2-1
abundance: .
v_gene: TRBV4-2
d_gene: .
CDR3nt: TGTGCCAGCAGCCAAGATCGGCTGGAAAATGAGCAGTTCTTC
CDR3aa: CASSQDRLENEQFF

j_gene: TRBJ1-1
abundance: .
v_gene: TRBV5-1
d_gene: .
CDR3nt: TGCGCCAGCAGCTTGAGAGGACAGCAAAACACTGAAGCTTTCTTT
CDR3aa: CASSLRGQQNTEAFF

j_gene: TRBJ1-1
abundance: .
v_gene: TRBV19
d_gene: .
CDR3nt: TGTGCCAGTACCCAAGCGGGGGGAGGAACTGAAGCTTTCTTT
CDR3aa: CASTQAGGGTEAFF

j_gene: TRBJ2-5
abundance: .
v_gene: TRBV27
d_gene: .
CDR3nt: TGTGCCAGCAGTTTACAGGGGGGGGAGACCCAGTACTTC
CDR3aa: CASSLQGGETQYF

j_gene: TRBJ1-1
abundance: .
v_gene: TRBV6-1
d_gene: .
CDR3nt: TGTGCCAGCCGATGGTACACTGAAGCTTTCTTT
CDR3aa: CASRWYTEAFF

j_gene: TRBJ1-1
abundance: .
v_gene: TRBV7-6
d_gene: TRBD1
CDR3nt: TGTGCCAGCAGCATCAGCGTGACAGGGCTCCCCACTGAAGCTTTCTTT
CDR3aa: CASSISVTGLPTEAFF

j_gene: TRBJ2-7
abundance: .
v_gene: TRBV27
d_gene: TRBD1
CDR3nt: TGTGCCAGCAGTCTAGGACAGGGGGCGCGGAACGAGCAGTACTTC
CDR3aa: CASSLGQGARNEQYF

j_gene: TRBJ2-7
abundance: .
v_gene: TRBV6-5
d_gene: .
CDR3nt: TGTGCCAGCAGTTACTCGAGAAGACTAGGGGGGCTCGAGCAGTACTTC
CDR3aa: CASSYSRRLGGLEQYF

j_gene: TRBJ1-4
abundance: .
v_gene: TRBV4-1
d_gene: .
CDR3nt: TGCGCCAGCAGCCAAGGGGTAGCGCCGAAAGATGAAAAACTGTTTTTT
CDR3aa: CASSQGVAPKDEKLFF

j_gene: TRBJ2-3
abundance: .
v_gene: TRBV4-1
d_gene: TRBD2
CDR3nt: TGCGCCAGCAGCCAAGAGAGCGGGGGAGTCACAGATACGCAGTATTTT
CDR3aa: CASSQESGGVTDTQYF

j_gene: TRBJ2-7
abundance: .
v_gene: TRBV7-9
d_gene: TRBD2
CDR3nt: TGTGCCAGCAGCTTAGCAGAGGGTTGGCGGGGGGACTACGAGCAGTACTTC
CDR3aa: CASSLAEGWRGDYEQYF

j_gene: TRBJ2-7
abundance: once
v_gene: TRBV29-1
d_gene: .
CDR3nt: TGCAGCGTTGAAGATGACAGGGAGGGGGTCGAGCAGTACTTC
CDR3aa: CSVEDDREGVEQYF

j_gene: TRBJ1-2
abundance: .
v_gene: TRBV30
d_gene: .
CDR3nt: TGTGCCTGGAGTGTCGGTCGAGAGAATGGCTACACCTTC
CDR3aa: CAWSVGRENGYTF

j_gene: TRBJ2-1
abundance: .
v_gene: TRBV27
d_gene: TRBD1
CDR3nt: TGTGCCAGCAGTCCCGGACAGGGATGGTTCAATGAGCAGTTCTTC
CDR3aa: CASSPGQGWFNEQFF

j_gene: TRBJ1-2
abundance: .
v_gene: TRBV9
d_gene: .
CDR3nt: TGTGCCAGCAGCTCCGAGGGGAAAGCGGGAGCCAACCACTATGGCTACACCTTC
CDR3aa: CASSSEGKAGANHYGYTF

j_gene: TRBJ2-7
abundance: .
v_gene: TRBV5-1
d_gene: .
CDR3nt: TGCGCCAGCAGCTTGGCCACGGGGGAGGTCCACGAGCAGTACTTC
CDR3aa: CASSLATGEVHEQYF

j_gene: TRBJ1-1
abundance: .
v_gene: TRBV6-5
d_gene: TRBD1
CDR3nt: TGTGCCAGCAGTGACAGGGAAAACACTGAAGCTTTCTTT
CDR3aa: CASSDRENTEAFF

j_gene: TRBJ1-3
abundance: .
v_gene: TRBV15
d_gene: .
CDR3nt: TGTGCCACCAGCGGTATTCGGGGGGTAGGCACCATATATTTT
CDR3aa: CATSGIRGVGTIYF

j_gene: TRBJ1-1
abundance: .
v_gene: TRBV9
d_gene: .
CDR3nt: TGTGCCAGCAGCGTAGGGCACTTCATGAACACTGAAGCTTTCTTT
CDR3aa: CASSVGHFMNTEAFF

j_gene: TRBJ2-7
abundance: .
v_gene: TRBV5-6
d_gene: .
CDR3nt: TGTGCCAGCAGTCGGGCCACCGACTCTCGGGAGCAGTACTTC
CDR3aa: CASSRATDSREQYF

j_gene: TRBJ2-1
abundance: .
v_gene: TRBV7-6
d_gene: TRBD1
CDR3nt: TGTGCCAGCAGCTCCCGGACAGGTTACAATGAGCAGTTCTTC
CDR3aa: CASSSRTGYNEQFF

j_gene: TRBJ2-1
abundance: .
v_gene: TRBV11-2
d_gene: .
CDR3nt: TGTGCTAGCGATGGGGCAGGGGACGGGTACAATGAGCAGTTCTTC
CDR3aa: CASDGAGDGYNEQFF

j_gene: TRBJ2-5
abundance: once
v_gene: TRBV14
d_gene: TRBD1
CDR3nt: TGTGCCAGCAGCCAAGATCGCCGAGGACAGGGTCTCGAAGAGACCCAGTACTTC
CDR3aa: CASSQDRRGQGLEETQYF

j_gene: TRBJ1-1
abundance: .
v_gene: TRBV6-5
d_gene: .
CDR3nt: TGTGCCAGCAGCCCCGGAACTAAGAGTCACACTGAAGCTTTCTTT
CDR3aa: CASSPGTKSHTEAFF

j_gene: TRBJ1-1
abundance: .
v_gene: TRBV19
d_gene: TRBD1
CDR3nt: TGTGCCAGTAGTATTACAGGGGGTTCGTTCACTGAAGCTTTCTTT
CDR3aa: CASSITGGSFTEAFF

j_gene: TRBJ2-1
abundance: .
v_gene: TRBV27
d_gene: TRBD1
CDR3nt: TGTGCCAGCAGTTTATTTCTCGGACAGGGGTACAATGAGCAGTTCTTC
CDR3aa: CASSLFLGQGYNEQFF

j_gene: TRBJ2-1
abundance: .
v_gene: TRBV11-3
d_gene: TRBD1
CDR3nt: TGTGCCAGCAGCTTAGAAGGGGGCGCTTATAGTGAGCAGTTCTTC
CDR3aa: CASSLEGGAYSEQFF

j_gene: TRBJ1-1
abundance: .
v_gene: TRBV11-2
d_gene: .
CDR3nt: TGTGCCAGCAGCTTAGTTGTAGAATATCGAACTGAAGCTTTCTTT
CDR3aa: CASSLVVEYRTEAFF

j_gene: TRBJ1-2
abundance: .
v_gene: TRBV27
d_gene: .
CDR3nt: TGTGCCAGCAGTTTAAGGGGGAACTATGGCTACACCTTC
CDR3aa: CASSLRGNYGYTF

j_gene: TRBJ1-2
abundance: .
v_gene: TRBV5-1
d_gene: .
CDR3nt: TGCGCCAGCAGCTTGGTCGAGTGGGGGGCGCAGGGCTACACCTTC
CDR3aa: CASSLVEWGAQGYTF